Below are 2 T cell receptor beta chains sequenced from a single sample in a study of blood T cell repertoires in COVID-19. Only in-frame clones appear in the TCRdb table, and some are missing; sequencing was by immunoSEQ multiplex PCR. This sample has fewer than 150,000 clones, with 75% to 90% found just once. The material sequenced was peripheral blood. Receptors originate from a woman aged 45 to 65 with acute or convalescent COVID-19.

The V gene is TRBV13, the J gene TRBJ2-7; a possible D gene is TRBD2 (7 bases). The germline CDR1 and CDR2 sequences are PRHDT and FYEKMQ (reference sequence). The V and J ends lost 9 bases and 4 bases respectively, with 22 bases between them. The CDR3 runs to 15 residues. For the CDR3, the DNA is TGTGCCAGTGGGGGGGCCCCTGTTGGGCGGTACGAGCAGTACTTC. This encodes CASGGAPVGRYEQYF.

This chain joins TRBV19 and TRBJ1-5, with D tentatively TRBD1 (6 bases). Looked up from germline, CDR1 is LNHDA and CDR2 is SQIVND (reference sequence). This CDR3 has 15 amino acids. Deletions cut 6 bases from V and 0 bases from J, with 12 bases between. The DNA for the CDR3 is TGTGCCAGTAGAAAAGGACAGCATAGCAATCAGCCCCAGCATTTT. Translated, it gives CASRKGQHSNQPQHF.